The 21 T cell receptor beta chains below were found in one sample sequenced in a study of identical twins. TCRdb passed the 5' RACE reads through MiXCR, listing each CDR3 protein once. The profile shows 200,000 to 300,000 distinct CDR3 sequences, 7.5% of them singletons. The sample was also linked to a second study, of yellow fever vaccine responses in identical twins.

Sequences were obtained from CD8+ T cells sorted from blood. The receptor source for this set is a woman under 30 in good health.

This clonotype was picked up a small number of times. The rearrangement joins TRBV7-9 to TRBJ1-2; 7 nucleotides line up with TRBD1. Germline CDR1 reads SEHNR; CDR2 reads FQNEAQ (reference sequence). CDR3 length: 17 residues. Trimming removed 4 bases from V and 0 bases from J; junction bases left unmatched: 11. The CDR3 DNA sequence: TGTGCCAGCAGCTCGGAAAAAACAGGGGTGGCTAACTATGGCTACACCTTC. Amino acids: CASSSEKTGVANYGYTF.

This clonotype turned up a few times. The CDR3 DNA sequence: TGCAGTGCCAGGCAGGGGGACGGCCAAGAGACCCAGTACTTC. Translating it yields CSARQGDGQETQYF. This chain links TRBV20-1 with TRBJ2-5; the match to TRBD1 covers 7 bases. V lost 6 bases to trimming and J lost 1 base; unmatched junction nucleotides: 8. The CDR3 is 14 amino acids. Germline assignment: CDR1 DFQATT and CDR2 SNEGSKA (reference sequence).

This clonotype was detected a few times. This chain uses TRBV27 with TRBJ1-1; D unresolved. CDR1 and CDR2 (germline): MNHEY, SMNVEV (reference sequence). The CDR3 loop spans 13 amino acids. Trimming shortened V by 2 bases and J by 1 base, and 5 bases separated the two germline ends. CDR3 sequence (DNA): TGTGCCAGCAGTTTACAGACGAACACTGAAGCTTTCTTT. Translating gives CASSLQTNTEAFF.

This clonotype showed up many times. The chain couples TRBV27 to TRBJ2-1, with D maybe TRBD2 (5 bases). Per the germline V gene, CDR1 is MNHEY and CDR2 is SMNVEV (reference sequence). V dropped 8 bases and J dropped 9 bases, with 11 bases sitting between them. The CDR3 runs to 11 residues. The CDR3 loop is CASSTSGEQFF. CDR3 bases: TGTGCCAGCTCCACCAGCGGTGAGCAGTTCTTC.

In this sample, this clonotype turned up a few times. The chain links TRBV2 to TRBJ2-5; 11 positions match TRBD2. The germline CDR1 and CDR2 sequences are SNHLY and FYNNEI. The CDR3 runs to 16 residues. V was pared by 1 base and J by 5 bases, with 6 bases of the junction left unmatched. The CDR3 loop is CASSEELAGAAETQYF. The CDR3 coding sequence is TGTGCCAGCAGTGAAGAACTAGCGGGGGCGGCGGAGACCCAGTACTTC. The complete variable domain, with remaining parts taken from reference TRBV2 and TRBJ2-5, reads EPEVTQTPSHQVTQMGQEVILRCVPISNHLYFYWYRQILGQKVEFLVSFYNNEISEKSEIFDDQFSVERPDGSNFTLKIRSTKLEDSAMYFCASSEELAGAAETQYFGPGTRLLVL.

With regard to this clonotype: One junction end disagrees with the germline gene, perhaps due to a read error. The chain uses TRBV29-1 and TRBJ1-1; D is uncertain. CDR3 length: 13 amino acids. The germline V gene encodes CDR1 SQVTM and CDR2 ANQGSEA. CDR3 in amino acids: CSVDTGDPTEVFF. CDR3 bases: TGCAGCGTTGATACCGGAGACCCCACTGAAGTTTTCTTT.

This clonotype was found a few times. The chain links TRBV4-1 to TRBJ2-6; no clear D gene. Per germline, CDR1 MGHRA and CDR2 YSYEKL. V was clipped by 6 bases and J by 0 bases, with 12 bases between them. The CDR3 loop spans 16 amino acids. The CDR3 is CASSQSPISGANVLTF. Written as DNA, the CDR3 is TGCGCCAGCAGTCAAAGCCCTATCTCTGGGGCCAACGTCCTGACTTTC.

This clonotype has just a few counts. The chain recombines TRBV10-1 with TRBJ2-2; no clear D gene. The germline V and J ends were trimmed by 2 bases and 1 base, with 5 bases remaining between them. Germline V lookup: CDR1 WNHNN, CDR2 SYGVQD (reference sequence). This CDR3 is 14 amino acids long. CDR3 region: CASSEPGNTGELFF. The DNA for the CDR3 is TGCGCCAGCAGTGAGCCGGGGAACACCGGGGAGCTGTTTTTT.

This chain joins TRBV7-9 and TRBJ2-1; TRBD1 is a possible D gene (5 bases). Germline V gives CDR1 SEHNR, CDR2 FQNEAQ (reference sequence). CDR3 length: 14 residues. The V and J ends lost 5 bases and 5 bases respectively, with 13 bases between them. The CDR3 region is CASSTNDRDNEQFF. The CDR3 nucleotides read TGTGCCAGCAGCACTAACGACAGAGACAATGAGCAGTTCTTC. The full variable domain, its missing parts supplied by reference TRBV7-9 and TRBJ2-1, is DTGVSQNPRHKITKRGQNVTFRCDPISEHNRLYWYRQTLGQGPEFLTYFQNEAQLEKSRLLSDRFSAERPKGSFSTLEIQRTEQGDSAMYLCASSTNDRDNEQFFGPGTRLTVL.

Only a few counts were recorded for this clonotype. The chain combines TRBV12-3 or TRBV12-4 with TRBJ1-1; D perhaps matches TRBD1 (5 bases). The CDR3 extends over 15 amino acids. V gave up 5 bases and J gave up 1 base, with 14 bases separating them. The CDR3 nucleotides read TGTGCCAGCAGTCGGGGGTTCGGCAAGAACACTGAAGCTTTCTTT. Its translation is CASSRGFGKNTEAFF.

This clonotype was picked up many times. The CDR3 coding sequence is TGTGCCAGCAGGCCCCAGGGAGGGCAGACTGAAGCTTTCTTT. Translating gives CASRPQGGQTEAFF. This chain uses TRBV7-9 with TRBJ1-1; possible D gene TRBD1, 5 bases. V gave up 6 bases and J gave up 5 bases, with 16 bases separating them. In germline, CDR1 is SEHNR, CDR2 FQNEAQ (reference sequence). This CDR3 has 14 amino acids.

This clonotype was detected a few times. The CDR3, as DNA: TGTGCCAGCAGCGTTTTGTGGGAAGAGACCCAGTACTTC. Protein product: CASSVLWEETQYF. The chain employs TRBV9 and TRBJ2-5, with unresolved D. Per the germline V gene, CDR1 is SGDLS and CDR2 is YYNGEE. This CDR3 comprises 13 residues. The V end was cut by 2 bases, the J end by 3 bases, with 8 bases between.

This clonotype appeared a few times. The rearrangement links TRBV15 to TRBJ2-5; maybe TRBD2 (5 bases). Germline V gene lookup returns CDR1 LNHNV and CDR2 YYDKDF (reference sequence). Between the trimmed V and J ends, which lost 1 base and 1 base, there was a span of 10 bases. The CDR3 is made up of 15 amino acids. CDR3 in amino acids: CATSRGRGLQETQYF. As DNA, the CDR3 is TGTGCCACCAGCAGAGGCCGGGGTCTCCAAGAGACCCAGTACTTC.

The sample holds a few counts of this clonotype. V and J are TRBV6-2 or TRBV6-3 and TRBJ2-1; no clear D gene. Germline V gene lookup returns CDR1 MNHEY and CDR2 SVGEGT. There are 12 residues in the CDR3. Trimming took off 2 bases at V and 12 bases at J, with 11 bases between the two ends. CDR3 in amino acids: CASSYQTMGQFF. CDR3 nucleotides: TGTGCCAGCAGTTACCAAACTATGGGGCAGTTCTTC.

CDR3 residues: CASTGYRTGRADTQYF. The CDR3 region has the DNA TGTGCCAGCACCGGATACAGGACAGGGAGGGCAGATACGCAGTATTTT. The gene calls are TRBV6-1 and TRBJ2-3; a weak D match, TRBD1 (8 bases). Trimming took off 7 bases at V and 4 bases at J, with 21 bases between the two ends. The CDR3 covers 16 residues. Germline V gene data show CDR1 as MNHNS and CDR2 as SASEGT.

The CDR3 protein is CSARDPRESNYGYTF. The CDR3, as DNA: TGCAGTGCTAGAGATCCGAGGGAATCCAACTATGGCTACACCTTC. The chain employs TRBV20-1 and TRBJ1-2; D ambiguous. The CDR3 length is 15 residues. Deletions cut 0 bases from V and 2 bases from J, with 13 bases between. The V gene's germline CDR1 is DFQATT and CDR2 SNEGSKA (reference sequence).

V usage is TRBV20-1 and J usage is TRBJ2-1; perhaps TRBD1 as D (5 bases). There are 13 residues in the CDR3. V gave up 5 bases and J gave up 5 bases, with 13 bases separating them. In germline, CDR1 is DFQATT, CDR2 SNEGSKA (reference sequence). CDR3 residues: CSALQAFDNEQFF. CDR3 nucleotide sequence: TGCAGTGCTCTACAGGCCTTTGACAATGAGCAGTTCTTC.

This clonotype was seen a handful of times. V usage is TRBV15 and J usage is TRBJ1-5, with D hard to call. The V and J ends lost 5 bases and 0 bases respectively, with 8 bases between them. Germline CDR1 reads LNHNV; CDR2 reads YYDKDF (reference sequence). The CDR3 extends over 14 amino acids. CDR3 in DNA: TGTGCCACCAGCGGCGACATTAGCAATCAGCCCCAGCATTTT. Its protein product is CATSGDISNQPQHF.

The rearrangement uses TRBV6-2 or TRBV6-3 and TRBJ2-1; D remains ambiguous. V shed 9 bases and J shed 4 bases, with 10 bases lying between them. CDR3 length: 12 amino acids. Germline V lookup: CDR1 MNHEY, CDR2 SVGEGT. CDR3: CASEGAYNEQFF. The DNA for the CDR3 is TGTGCCAGTGAAGGAGCATACAATGAGCAGTTCTTC.

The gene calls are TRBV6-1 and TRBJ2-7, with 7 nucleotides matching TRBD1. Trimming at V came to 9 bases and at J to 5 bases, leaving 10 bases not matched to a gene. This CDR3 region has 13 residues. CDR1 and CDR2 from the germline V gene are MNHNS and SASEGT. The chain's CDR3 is CASSTGSVHEQYV. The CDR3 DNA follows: TGTGCCAGTTCGACAGGGAGCGTCCACGAGCAGTACGTC.

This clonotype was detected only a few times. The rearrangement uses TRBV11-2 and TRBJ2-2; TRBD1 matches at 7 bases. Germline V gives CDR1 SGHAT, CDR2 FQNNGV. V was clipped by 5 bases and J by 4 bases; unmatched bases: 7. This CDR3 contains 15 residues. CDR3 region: CASSPRDRSTGELFF. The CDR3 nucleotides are TGTGCCAGCAGCCCCCGGGACAGATCCACCGGGGAGCTGTTTTTT.